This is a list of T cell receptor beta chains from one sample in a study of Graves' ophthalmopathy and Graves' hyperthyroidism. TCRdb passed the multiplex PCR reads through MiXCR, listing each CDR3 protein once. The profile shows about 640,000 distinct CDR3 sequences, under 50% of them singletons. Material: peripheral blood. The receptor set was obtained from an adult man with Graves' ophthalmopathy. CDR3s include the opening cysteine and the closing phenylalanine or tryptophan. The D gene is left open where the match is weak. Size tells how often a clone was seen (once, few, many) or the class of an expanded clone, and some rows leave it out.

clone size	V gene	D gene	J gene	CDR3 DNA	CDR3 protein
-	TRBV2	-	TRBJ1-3	TGTGCCAGCAGCCTAGCGGGAATTGCTGGAAACACCATATATTTT	CASSLAGIAGNTIYF
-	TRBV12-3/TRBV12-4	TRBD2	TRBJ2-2	TGTGCCAGCAGTGACTCTGGCGGGGGTCACACCGGGGAGCTGTTTTTT	CASSDSGGGHTGELFF
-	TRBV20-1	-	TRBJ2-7	TGCAGTGCTGAAGGAATACAAGGGGACTCCTCCTACGAGCAGTACTTC	CSAEGIQGDSSYEQYF
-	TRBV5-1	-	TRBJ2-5	TGCGCCAGCAGCTTGTACGAGGGGAATCGTGTGTACGGGACCCAGTACTTC	CASSLYEGNRVYGTQYF
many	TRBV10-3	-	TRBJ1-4	TGTGCCATCAGTGAGTCAGATGGGAACCTGTTTTTT	CAISESDGNLFF
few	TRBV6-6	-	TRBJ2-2	TGTGCCAGCAAAACAGGGAGCCCTGACACCGGGGAGCTGTTTTTT	CASKTGSPDTGELFF
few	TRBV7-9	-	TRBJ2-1	TGTGCCAGCAGCTTTAGACAGGACAATGAGCAGTTCTTC	CASSFRQDNEQFF
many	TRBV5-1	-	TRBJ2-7	TGCGCCAGCAGCTTGACCGGCGGGTTAAGCTCCTACGAGCAGTACTTC	CASSLTGGLSSYEQYF
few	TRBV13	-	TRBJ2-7	TGTGCCAGCAGCTTACGACAGGCCACCTACGAGCAGTACTTC	CASSLRQATYEQYF
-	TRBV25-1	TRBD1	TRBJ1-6	TGTGCCAGCAGTGACAAACCGGGACAGGGCTCTAATTCACCCCTCCACTTT	CASSDKPGQGSNSPLHF
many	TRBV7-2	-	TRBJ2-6	TGTGCCAGCAGCCGAGACAGACCGGGGGCCAACGTCCTGACTTTC	CASSRDRPGANVLTF
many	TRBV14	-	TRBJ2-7	TGTGCCAGCAGCCAAGGGGCGGGGTCCTACGAGCAGTACTTC	CASSQGAGSYEQYF
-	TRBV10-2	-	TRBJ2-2	TGCGCCAGCATACTTTTAGAGACGGACCCACCGGGGGAGCTGTTTTTT	CASILLETDPPGELFF
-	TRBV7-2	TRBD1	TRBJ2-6	TGTGCCAGCAGCCAAGGGACAGGGGGACCCATCTCCCTTGAAGCTTTC	CASSQGTGGPISLEAF
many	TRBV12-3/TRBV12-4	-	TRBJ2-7	TGTGCCAGCATCGCCCGGGGCAGGGCGTACTTC	CASIARGRAYF
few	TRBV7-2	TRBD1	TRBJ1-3	TGCGCCAGCAGCCAAGATAGGGACAGGGTCGCTGGAAACACCATATATTTT	CASSQDRDRVAGNTIYF
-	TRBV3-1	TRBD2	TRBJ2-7	TGTGCCAGCAGCCAAGCGGCTAGCGGTGGATACGAGCAGTACTTC	CASSQAASGGYEQYF
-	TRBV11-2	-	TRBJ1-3	TGTGCCAGCAGCCGTAACCGGGCGTCTGGAAACACCATATATTTT	CASSRNRASGNTIYF
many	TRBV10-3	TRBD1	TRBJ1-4	TGTGCCATCAGCCCCGGACCGACAGGGGCGGATGAAAAACTGTTTTTT	CAISPGPTGADEKLFF
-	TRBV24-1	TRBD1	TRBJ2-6	TGTGCCACCAGTGATTTGCGGGACAGGGGTTACTCTGGGGCCAACGTCCTGACTTTC	CATSDLRDRGYSGANVLTF